The subject of this entry is one T cell receptor beta chain. The CDR3 is 15 residues long. After removal of 3 bases from V and 4 bases from J, the junction contained 5 bases not matched to a gene. CDR1 and CDR2 (germline): SGHTA, FQGTGA. The source of the sample is a study of blood T cell repertoires in COVID-19. Study-level background: Specimens from acute and convalescent COVID-19 originated in the United States, Italy and Spain.

Assay: immunoSEQ multiplex PCR; the TCRdb copy retains only in-frame clones and omits some. In the table there are some 180,000 clones, around four fifths of which are singletons. The receptor was derived from a woman in her seventies who had recovered from COVID-19. The specimen was peripheral blood. This chain links TRBV7-3 with TRBJ2-3; 9 bases are a match to TRBD2. For the CDR3, the DNA is TGTGCCAGCAGCTTGAATAGCGGGAGCGCAGATACGCAGTATTTT. As protein: CASSLNSGSADTQYF.